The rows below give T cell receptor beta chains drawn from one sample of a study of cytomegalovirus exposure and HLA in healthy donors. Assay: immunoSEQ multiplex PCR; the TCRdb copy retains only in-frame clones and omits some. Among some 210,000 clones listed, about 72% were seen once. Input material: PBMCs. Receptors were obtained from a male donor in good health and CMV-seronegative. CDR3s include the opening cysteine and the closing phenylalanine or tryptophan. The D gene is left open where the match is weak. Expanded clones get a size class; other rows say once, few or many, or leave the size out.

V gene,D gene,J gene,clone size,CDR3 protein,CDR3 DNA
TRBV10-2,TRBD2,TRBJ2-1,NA,CASRPPGGESYNEQFF,TGCGCCAGCCGCCCGCCGGGGGGGGAATCCTACAATGAGCAGTTCTTC
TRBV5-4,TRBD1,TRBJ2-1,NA,CASSSMISGTAHNEQFF,TGTGCCAGCAGCTCAATGATCTCTGGGACAGCACACAATGAGCAGTTCTTC
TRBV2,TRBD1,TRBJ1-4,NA,CASSSVTPGDRKLFF,TGTGCCAGCAGTTCCGTTACTCCTGGGGACAGAAAACTGTTTTTT
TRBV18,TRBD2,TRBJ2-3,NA,CASSPPSVAGGDTQYF,TGTGCCAGCTCACCCCCGAGTGTTGCGGGAGGCGATACGCAGTATTTT
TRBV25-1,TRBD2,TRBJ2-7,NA,CASSLLAGGGEQYF,TGTGCCAGCAGCTTACTAGCGGGAGGTGGCGAGCAGTACTTC
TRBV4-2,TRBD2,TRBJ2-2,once,CASSQGLAVATGELFF,TGTGCCAGCAGCCAAGGGCTAGCGGTAGCCACCGGGGAGCTGTTTTTT
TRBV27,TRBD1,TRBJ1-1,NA,CASSSDREPTEAFF,TGTGCCAGCAGTTCTGACAGGGAACCCACTGAAGCTTTCTTT
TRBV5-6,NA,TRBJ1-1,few,CASSLANWGVKNTEAFF,TGTGCCAGCAGCTTAGCTAATTGGGGGGTTAAGAACACTGAAGCTTTCTTT
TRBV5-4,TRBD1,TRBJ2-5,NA,CASSLAGTGGETQYF,TGTGCCAGCAGCTTGGCCGGGACAGGGGGGGAGACCCAGTACTTC
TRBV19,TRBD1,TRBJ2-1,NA,CASSRYSGGSSYNEQFF,TGTGCCAGTAGCCGATACTCAGGGGGCAGTTCCTACAATGAGCAGTTCTTC
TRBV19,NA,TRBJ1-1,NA,CASSEVTAEAFF,TGTGCCAGCTCAGAAGTAACAGCTGAAGCTTTCTTT
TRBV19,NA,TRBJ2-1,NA,CASSIWNRASYNEQFF,TGTGCCAGTAGTATATGGAACAGGGCTTCCTACAATGAGCAGTTCTTC
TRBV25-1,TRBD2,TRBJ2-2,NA,CAAGVSTGELFF,TGTGCGGCGGGGGTTAGCACCGGGGAGCTGTTTTTT
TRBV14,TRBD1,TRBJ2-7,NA,CASSQRPGTGISIYEQYF,TGTGCCAGCAGCCAACGTCCCGGGACAGGGATCAGTATCTACGAGCAGTACTTC
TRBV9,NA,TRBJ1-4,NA,CASSETPTGYNEKLFF,TGTGCCAGCAGCGAAACCCCGACAGGTTATAATGAAAAACTGTTTTTT
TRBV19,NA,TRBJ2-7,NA,CASSNLRAPYEQYF,TGTGCCAGTAGTAATTTGAGGGCACCCTACGAGCAGTACTTC
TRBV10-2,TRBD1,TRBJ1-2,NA,CASTADRDGANYGYTF,TGCGCCAGCACCGCGGACAGGGACGGGGCTAACTATGGCTACACCTTC
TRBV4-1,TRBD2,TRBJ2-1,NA,CASSPSGRALYNEQFF,TGCGCCAGCAGCCCAAGCGGGAGGGCCCTCTACAATGAGCAGTTCTTC
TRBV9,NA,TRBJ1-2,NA,CASSVDAGNYGYTF,TGTGCCAGCAGCGTAGATGCGGGGAACTATGGCTACACCTTC
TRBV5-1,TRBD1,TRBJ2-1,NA,CASSSIGQGRDEQFF,TGCGCCAGCAGCTCCATAGGACAGGGGCGGGATGAGCAGTTCTTC
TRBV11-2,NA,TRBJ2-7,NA,CASSLSIAGISYEQYF,TGTGCCAGCAGCTTAAGTATTGCGGGAATCTCCTACGAGCAGTACTTC
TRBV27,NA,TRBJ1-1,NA,CASSPTGPEAFF,TGTGCCAGCAGTCCGACAGGTCCTGAAGCTTTCTTT
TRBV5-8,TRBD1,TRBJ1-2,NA,CASSLRDRSNYGYTF,TGTGCCAGCAGCCTGAGGGACAGATCGAACTATGGCTACACCTTC
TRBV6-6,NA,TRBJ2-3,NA,CASKLVAAGRADTQYF,TGTGCCAGCAAATTAGTAGCGGCGGGGCGGGCAGATACGCAGTATTTT
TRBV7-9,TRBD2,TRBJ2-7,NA,CASSFGREKNEQYF,TGTGCCAGCAGCTTCGGGCGGGAGAAGAACGAGCAGTACTTC
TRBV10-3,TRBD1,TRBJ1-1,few,CAISEGTENTEAFF,TGTGCCATCAGTGAAGGGACAGAGAACACTGAAGCTTTCTTT
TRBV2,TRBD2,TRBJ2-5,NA,CASSDREGETQYF,TGTGCCAGCAGCGACCGGGAGGGAGAGACCCAGTACTTC
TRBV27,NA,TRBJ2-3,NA,CASSLDSTSDTQYF,TGTGCCAGCAGTTTAGACTCTACCTCAGATACGCAGTATTTT
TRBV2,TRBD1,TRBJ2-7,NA,CASILTGGTKNEQYF,TGTGCCAGCATTCTAACAGGGGGCACTAAGAACGAGCAGTACTTC
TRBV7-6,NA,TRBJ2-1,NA,CASSLYGGAYNEQFF,TGTGCCAGCAGCTTATACGGCGGGGCTTACAATGAGCAGTTCTTC
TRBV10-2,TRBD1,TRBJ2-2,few,CASSVPGQGLTGELFF,TGCGCCAGCAGTGTTCCGGGACAGGGGTTAACCGGGGAGCTGTTTTTT
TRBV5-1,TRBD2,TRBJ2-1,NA,CASSPGTSGTPNEQFF,TGCGCCAGCAGCCCTGGGACTAGCGGGACTCCTAATGAGCAGTTCTTC
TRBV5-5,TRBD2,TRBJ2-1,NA,CASSFSGDRSYNEQFF,TGTGCCAGCAGTTTTAGCGGGGATAGGTCCTACAATGAGCAGTTCTTC
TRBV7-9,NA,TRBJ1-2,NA,CASSITVGGYTF,TGTGCCAGCAGCATTACAGTTGGGGGCTACACCTTC
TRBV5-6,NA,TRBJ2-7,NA,CASSFWSGLYEQYF,TGTGCCAGCAGCTTCTGGTCCGGACTATACGAGCAGTACTTC
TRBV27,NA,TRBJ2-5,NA,CASSPFPKAGQYF,TGTGCCAGCAGTCCATTCCCGAAGGCGGGGCAGTACTTC
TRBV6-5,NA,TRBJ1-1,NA,CASSLREENTEAFF,TGTGCCAGCAGTCTGAGGGAGGAGAACACTGAAGCTTTCTTT
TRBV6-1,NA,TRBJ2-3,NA,CASSLDRRSTDTQYF,TGTGCCAGCAGCCTTGACAGAAGGAGCACAGATACGCAGTATTTT
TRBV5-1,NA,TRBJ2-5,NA,CASSFTFQETQYF,TGCGCCAGCAGCTTCACTTTCCAAGAGACCCAGTACTTC
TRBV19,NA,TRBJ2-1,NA,CASSMGRNEQFF,TGTGCCAGTAGTATGGGGCGCAATGAGCAGTTCTTC
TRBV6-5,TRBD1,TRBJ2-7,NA,CASRPRGQVSEQYF,TGTGCCAGCAGGCCTCGCGGACAGGTGAGCGAGCAGTACTTC
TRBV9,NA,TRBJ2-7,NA,CASSVEGAPWGSYEQYF,TGTGCCAGCAGCGTGGAGGGAGCACCCTGGGGCTCCTACGAGCAGTACTTC
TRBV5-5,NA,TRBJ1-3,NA,CASSLGGATGYSGNTIYF,TGTGCCAGCAGCTTGGGGGGCGCGACAGGATACTCTGGAAACACCATATATTTT
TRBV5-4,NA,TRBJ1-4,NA,CASSARGENEKLFF,TGTGCCAGCAGCGCCCGGGGGGAAAATGAAAAACTGTTTTTT